This passage covers 12 T cell receptor beta chains from one sample sequenced in a study of T cell responses to AZD1222 COVID-19 vaccine. Produced via immunoSEQ multiplex PCR; TCRdb's table is partial and in-frame only. The profile covers 100,000 to 150,000 clones, with around 90% appearing a single time and roughly 1.5% taken by the ten largest. The sequenced sample was peripheral blood, obtained on day 0 of AZD1222 vaccination. The receptor source for this set is an adult in good health.

V usage is TRBV30 and J usage is TRBJ2-7; 10 nucleotides align to TRBD1. This CDR3 comprises 15 residues. The germline V gene encodes CDR1 GTSNPN and CDR2 SVGIG (reference sequence). V dropped 5 bases and J dropped 7; count of bases not matched to a gene: 14. The CDR3 here is CAWDLLRQGAREQYF. DNA for the CDR3: TGTGCCTGGGATCTGTTGAGACAGGGGGCGCGGGAGCAGTACTTC.

This chain connects TRBV11-1 to TRBJ2-7, with 7 bases that match TRBD2. Trimming at V came to 7 bases and at J to 5 bases, leaving 14 bases not matched to a gene. The CDR3 is made up of 15 amino acids. Germline CDR1 reads SGHAT; CDR2 reads FQDESV (reference sequence). The CDR3 here is CASTRERGWSHEQYF. The CDR3 DNA reads as TGTGCCAGCACCAGAGAGCGGGGTTGGTCCCACGAGCAGTACTTC.

CDR3: CASSQTRTYSNQPQHF. CDR3 in DNA: TGTGCCAGTAGTCAAACACGAACTTATAGCAATCAGCCCCAGCATTTT. The J gene is TRBJ1-5, the V gene TRBV19; the D is unclear. The CDR3 extends over 16 amino acids. CDR1 is LNHDA, CDR2 SQIVND, per germline (reference sequence). Trimming stripped 5 bases from V and 0 bases from J, with 14 bases between.

V is TRBV9 and J is TRBJ2-2, with D perhaps being TRBD1 or TRBD2 (5 bases each). Per germline, CDR1 SGDLS and CDR2 YYNGEE. The germline V and J ends were trimmed by 3 bases and 1 base, with 10 bases remaining between them. The CDR3 is made up of 15 amino acids. The chain's CDR3 is CASSAPGLNTGELFF. The DNA of the CDR3 is TGTGCCAGCAGCGCCCCGGGGCTGAACACCGGGGAGCTGTTTTTT. Drawing the rest from reference TRBV9 and TRBJ2-2, the complete variable domain is DSGVTQTPKHLITATGQRVTLRCSPRSGDLSVYWYQQSLDQGLQFLIQYYNGEERAKGNILERFSAQQFPDLHSELNLSSLELGDSALYFCASSAPGLNTGELFFGEGSRLTVL.

This rearrangement joins TRBV7-8 to TRBJ1-2; the D is unclear. CDR3 length equals 13 residues. CDR1 is SGHVS, CDR2 FQNEAQ, per germline. The V gene lost 5 bases and the J gene lost 8 bases, with 15 bases spanning the gap. CDR3 sequence (DNA): TGTGCCAGCAGCCGATACCTTCAAAGCGGCTACACCTTC. It is translated as CASSRYLQSGYTF.

The chain uses TRBV4-2 and TRBJ1-5, with 10 bases aligning to TRBD1. CDR3 size: 15 residues. V lost 1 base to trimming and J lost 4 bases; unmatched junction nucleotides: 1. Germline V lookup: CDR1 LGHNA, CDR2 YNFKEQ. The CDR3 DNA reads as TGTGCCAGCAGCCAAGGGACAGGGGGTAATCAGCCCCAGCATTTT. As protein: CASSQGTGGNQPQHF.

This chain joins TRBV9 and TRBJ1-1; the D gene is possibly TRBD1 (6 bases). This CDR3 contains 17 residues. CDR1 and CDR2 from the germline V gene are SGDLS and YYNGEE. Trimming cost V 1 base and J 6 bases, with 22 bases left between them. The CDR3 region has the DNA TGTGCCAGCAGCGTAAAGTCGGGGGGCGTTATCGCCTCTGAAGCTTTCTTT. Amino acids: CASSVKSGGVIASEAFF.

This sequence joins TRBV7-9 and TRBJ1-2; D is undetermined. Germline V gives CDR1 SEHNR, CDR2 FQNEAQ (reference sequence). Trimming shortened V by 6 bases and J by 5 bases, and 10 bases separated the two germline ends. The CDR3 runs 12 residues. CDR3 coding DNA: TGTGCCAGCAGGCACGACACTTATGGCTACACCTTC. Protein product: CASRHDTYGYTF.

The chain carries TRBV7-2 and TRBJ2-5; 10 bases fit TRBD1. Germline V gene sequence: CDR1 SGHTA, CDR2 FQGNSA. V was clipped by 2 bases and J by 5 bases; unmatched bases: 5. This CDR3 spans 15 amino acids. The CDR3 is CASSLPGQGRETQYF. The CDR3 nucleotides read TGTGCCAGCAGCTTACCGGGACAGGGGAGGGAGACCCAGTACTTC.

The gene calls are TRBV15 and TRBJ1-3, with D maybe TRBD1 (6 bases). This CDR3 spans 16 amino acids. Trimming removed 0 bases from V and 0 bases from J, with 9 bases in between. Germline V gives CDR1 LNHNV, CDR2 YYDKDF (reference sequence). The CDR3 bases are TGTGCCACCAGCAGAGATCAGGGGAGCTCTGGAAACACCATATATTTT. It encodes CATSRDQGSSGNTIYF.

This chain uses TRBV5-8 with TRBJ1-5; the D gene is possibly TRBD1 (6 bases). CDR3 length equals 15 residues. In germline, CDR1 is SGHTS, CDR2 YDEGEE. V was cut by 4 bases and J by 0 bases, with 11 bases left in between. The CDR3 reads CASSPGQYSNQPQHF. DNA for the CDR3: TGTGCCAGCAGCCCAGGACAGTATAGCAATCAGCCCCAGCATTTT.

This chain joins TRBV7-8 and TRBJ1-2; a weak D match, TRBD1 (5 bases). V shed 1 base and J shed 8 bases, with 8 bases lying between them. The CDR3 has 12 amino acids. Looked up from germline, CDR1 is SGHVS and CDR2 is FQNEAQ. CDR3 amino acids: CASSLVQGGYTF. CDR3 DNA sequence: TGTGCCAGCAGCTTAGTCCAGGGAGGCTACACCTTC.